These 21 T cell receptor beta chains were all obtained from the same sample, sequenced in a study of T cell responses to AZD1222 COVID-19 vaccine. Sequencing used immunoSEQ multiplex PCR; TCRdb keeps in-frame clones, though not all of them. The table lists about 130,000 clones, 92% of them singletons. Sequenced here: peripheral blood, sampled on day 0 of AZD1222 vaccination. These TCRs come from an adult in good health.

CDR3 sequence (DNA): TGTGCCAGCTATGGGAACACTGAAGCTTTCTTT. Translating gives CASYGNTEAFF. The rearrangement joins TRBV7-2 to TRBJ1-1; D unresolved. CDR1 and CDR2 (germline): SGHTA, FQGNSA. Trimming removed 8 bases from V and 1 base from J, with 5 bases in between. The CDR3 spans 11 residues.

The rearrangement uses TRBV2 and TRBJ2-7, with 9 bases fitting TRBD1. Germline V CDR1 and CDR2: SNHLY, FYNNEI. V shed 6 bases and J 4 bases; nucleotides not matched to a gene: 10. The CDR3 loop spans 15 amino acids. In DNA, the CDR3 is TGTGCCAGCAGCCCGTTACAGGGGGCGCCGTACGAGCAGTACTTC. Its protein is CASSPLQGAPYEQYF.

The chain employs TRBV3-1 (or the pseudogene TRBV3-2) and TRBJ2-2, with 14 bases aligning to TRBD2. J was trimmed by 6 bases and V by 6 bases; bases with no gene match: 9. The V gene's germline CDR1 is LGHDT and CDR2 YNNKEL (reference sequence). The CDR3 consists of 17 residues. CDR3 protein: CASRPGTSGGRPGELFF. As DNA, the CDR3 is TGTGCCAGCAGACCGGGGACTAGCGGGGGCCGACCCGGGGAGCTGTTTTTT.

This chain connects TRBV4-1 to TRBJ2-7, with a tentative D call TRBD2 (6 bases). The V end lost 0 bases, the J end lost 2 bases, and 14 bases lay between the germline ends. The V gene's germline CDR1 is MGHRA and CDR2 YSYEKL. The CDR3 covers 16 residues. For the CDR3, the DNA is TGCGCCAGCAGCCAAGAGACTGGGGGGTACCCCTACGAGCAGTACTTC. It translates to CASSQETGGYPYEQYF.

The chain is built from TRBV7-2 and TRBJ2-5, with no clear D. Germline V CDR1 and CDR2: SGHTA, FQGNSA. This CDR3 comprises 13 residues. V was cut by 5 bases and J by 1 base, with 8 bases left in between. The CDR3 spells CASSNYLQETQYF. CDR3 DNA: TGTGCCAGCAGCAACTACCTCCAAGAGACCCAGTACTTC.

This clone was observed once. V usage is TRBV18 and J usage is TRBJ2-1; no definite D call. CDR3 length equals 11 residues. Looked up from germline, CDR1 is KGHSH and CDR2 is LQKENI. V was clipped by 5 bases and J by 6 bases, with 5 bases between them. In nucleotides, the CDR3 is TGTGCCAGCTCATCCCTCAATGAGCAGTTCTTC. Its protein product is CASSSLNEQFF. The full variable domain, in which reference TRBV18 and TRBJ2-1 provide the parts outside the CDR3, is NAGVMQNPRHLVRRRGQEARLRCSPMKGHSHVYWYRQLPEEGLKFMVYLQKENIIDESGMPKERFSAEFPKEGPSILRIQQVVRGDSAAYFCASSSLNEQFFGPGTRLTVL.

The chain carries TRBV9 and TRBJ2-7; 9 nucleotides agree with TRBD2. CDR1 and CDR2 (germline): SGDLS, YYNGEE. V shed 0 bases, J shed 1 base, and the junction held 11 bases outside the gene matches. This CDR3 is built from 18 residues. The CDR3 DNA reads as TGTGCCAGCAGCGTAGAGACTAGCGGCCAAGATTTATCCTACGAGCAGTACTTC. This gives the protein CASSVETSGQDLSYEQYF.

The chain is built from TRBV9 and TRBJ2-5, with no clear D. The CDR3 totals 14 residues. The ends were cut back, 0 bases at V and 2 bases at J, with 8 bases in the middle. Germline values: CDR1 SGDLS, CDR2 YYNGEE. CDR3 sequence reads: CASSVAPNQETQYF. CDR3 nucleotides: TGTGCCAGCAGCGTAGCGCCTAATCAAGAGACCCAGTACTTC.

The J gene is TRBJ2-5, the V gene TRBV5-4; TRBD2 agrees at 10 bases. The CDR3 has 17 residues. The V segment lost 2 bases and the J segment 7 bases; nucleotides outside the gene matches: 14. The germline V gene encodes CDR1 SGHNT and CDR2 YYREEE (reference sequence). The CDR3, as DNA: TGTGCCAGCAGCTTTTCTACCCACAGCGGGGGGGGTCTGACCCAGTACTTC. This codes for CASSFSTHSGGGLTQYF.

The rearrangement uses TRBV11-3 and TRBJ2-2; 11 bases match TRBD1. The ends lost 4 bases at V and 4 bases at J; junction bases unmatched: 5. The CDR3 runs to 16 residues. Germline V gene sequence: CDR1 SGHNT, CDR2 YENEEA. The CDR3 DNA is TGTGCCAGCAGCTCCGGACAGGGGGCAATCACCGGGGAGCTGTTTTTT. Translating it yields CASSSGQGAITGELFF.

This chain joins TRBV3-1 (or the pseudogene TRBV3-2) and TRBJ2-3; D ambiguous. V was pared by 1 base and J by 4 bases, with 9 bases between. Germline lookup yields CDR1 LGHDT and CDR2 YNNKEL (reference sequence). The CDR3 has 14 residues. CDR3 loop: CASSQGMDADTQYF. The CDR3 nucleotides read TGTGCCAGCAGCCAAGGGATGGATGCAGATACGCAGTATTTT.

The chain combines TRBV6-6 with TRBJ2-1; D might be TRBD1 or TRBD2, each matching 6 bases. Germline loops: CDR1 MNHNY, CDR2 SVGAGI (reference sequence). The CDR3 runs 13 residues. V was trimmed by 6 bases and J by 5 bases, leaving 11 bases between them. The CDR3 is CASRGGSNNEQFF. The CDR3 DNA follows: TGTGCCAGCAGGGGGGGCAGCAACAATGAGCAGTTCTTC.

This chain links TRBV5-8 with TRBJ1-2; 8 positions agree with TRBD1. The CDR3 has 15 amino acids. Germline V gives CDR1 SGHTS, CDR2 YDEGEE. Trimming took 0 bases from V and 0 from J; bases not matched to a gene: 1. CDR3 nucleotides: TGTGCCAGCAGCTTGGGGGACAGGTCTAACTATGGCTACACCTTC. Translated: CASSLGDRSNYGYTF. Filled out from reference TRBV5-8 and TRBJ1-2, the complete variable domain reads EAGVTQSPTHLIKTRGQQATLRCSPISGHTSVYWYQQALGLGLQFLLWYDEGEERNRGNFPPRFSGRQFPNYSSELNVNALELEDSALYLCASSLGDRSNYGYTFGSGTRLTVV.

The V call is TRBV6-5, the J call TRBJ2-3; D is ambiguous. The CDR3 consists of 13 residues. Per the germline V gene, CDR1 is MNHEY and CDR2 is SVGAGI. V was clipped by 0 bases and J by 6 bases, with 7 bases between them. This chain's CDR3 is CASSYSAADTQYF. Written as DNA, the CDR3 is TGTGCCAGCAGTTACTCGGCGGCTGATACGCAGTATTTT.

The rearrangement joins TRBV5-4 to TRBJ1-4; D might be TRBD1 (5 bases). Per germline, CDR1 SGHNT and CDR2 YYREEE (reference sequence). The CDR3 runs to 13 residues. Trimming pared 9 bases from V and 4 bases from J, leaving 13 bases between. As DNA, the CDR3 is TGTGCCACTCGGGACGGACGTAATGAAAAACTGTTTTTT. Translation: CATRDGRNEKLFF.

The rearrangement links TRBV10-3 to TRBJ1-1, with 7 positions matching TRBD1. In germline, CDR1 is ENHRY, CDR2 SYGVKD. Trimming at V came to 10 bases and at J to 1 base, leaving 6 bases not matched to a gene. The CDR3 covers 13 residues. The CDR3 DNA sequence: TGTGCCACAACCGGGACAGAGAACACTGAAGCTTTCTTT. The encoded protein is CATTGTENTEAFF.

This clone is a singleton in its sample. The J gene is TRBJ2-7, the V gene TRBV14; D remains unclear. The CDR3 is 13 amino acids. Trimming stripped 0 bases from V and 7 bases from J, with 10 bases between. Germline assignment: CDR1 SGHDN and CDR2 FVKESK. In nucleotides, the CDR3 is TGTGCCAGCAGCCAAGAGGCAGTCGGGGAGCAGTACTTC. Translation gives CASSQEAVGEQYF.

The gene calls are TRBV5-1 and TRBJ1-1; 10 bases are shared with TRBD1. Germline CDR1 and CDR2: SGHRS and YFSETQ. The CDR3 sequence is 15 residues long. With 2 bases clipped from V and 4 bases from J, the junction kept 5 bases outside the gene matches. CDR3 coding DNA: TGCGCCAGCAGCTTACCCGGGACAGGGGTCACTGAAGCTTTCTTT. Protein product: CASSLPGTGVTEAFF.

This clone was seen only once. This chain connects TRBV27 to TRBJ2-5; 9 nucleotides agree with TRBD1. V was clipped by 5 bases and J by 3 bases; unmatched bases: 10. Germline CDR1 is MNHEY and CDR2 is SMNVEV (reference sequence). This CDR3 region has 16 residues. The CDR3 nucleotides read TGTGCCAGCAGTCCAATACAGGGGGCGAGGGAAGAGACCCAGTACTTC. Protein sequence: CASSPIQGAREETQYF.

The chain couples TRBV11-1 to TRBJ2-3, with TRBD2 matching over 7 bases. The trim removed 4 bases at V and 1 base at J, leaving 5 bases unmatched. Looked up from germline, CDR1 is SGHAT and CDR2 is FQDESV (reference sequence). The CDR3 covers 15 residues. This CDR3 is CASSSPGRGTDTQYF. CDR3 bases: TGTGCCAGCAGCTCTCCAGGGAGGGGCACAGATACGCAGTATTTT.

The rearrangement links TRBV10-1 to TRBJ2-3, with a weak D call TRBD1 (5 bases). This CDR3 spans 14 amino acids. With 0 bases removed from V and 5 bases from J, the gap between germline ends came to 9 bases. Germline CDR1 and CDR2: WNHNN and SYGVQD (reference sequence). The CDR3 loop reads CASSESSRGDTQYF. The CDR3 region has the DNA TGCGCCAGCAGTGAGTCGAGTAGGGGAGATACGCAGTATTTT.